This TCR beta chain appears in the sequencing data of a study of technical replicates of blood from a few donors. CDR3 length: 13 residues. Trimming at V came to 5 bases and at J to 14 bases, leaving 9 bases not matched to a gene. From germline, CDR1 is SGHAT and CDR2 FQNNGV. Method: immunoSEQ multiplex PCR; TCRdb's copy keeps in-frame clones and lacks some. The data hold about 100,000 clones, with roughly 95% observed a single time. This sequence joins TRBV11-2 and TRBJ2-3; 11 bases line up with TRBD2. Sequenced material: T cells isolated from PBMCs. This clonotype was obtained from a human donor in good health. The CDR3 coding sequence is TGTGCCAGCAGCCTCAATAGCGGGAGGGCCCGGTATTTT. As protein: CASSLNSGRARYF.